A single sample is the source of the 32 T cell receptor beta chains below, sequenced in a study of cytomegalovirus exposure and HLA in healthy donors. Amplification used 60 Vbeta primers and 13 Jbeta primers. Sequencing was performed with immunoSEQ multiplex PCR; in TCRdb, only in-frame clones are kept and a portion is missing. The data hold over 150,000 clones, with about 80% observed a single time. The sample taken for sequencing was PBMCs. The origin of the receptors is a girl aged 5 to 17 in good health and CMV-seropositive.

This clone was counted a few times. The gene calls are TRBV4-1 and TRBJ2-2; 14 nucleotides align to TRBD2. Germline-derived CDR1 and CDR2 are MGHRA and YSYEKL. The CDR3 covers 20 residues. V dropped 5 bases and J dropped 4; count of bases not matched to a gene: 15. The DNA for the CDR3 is TGCGCCAGCAGCGGCCGATATAGACTAGCGGGAGGGCGGAGCACCGGGGAGCTGTTTTTT. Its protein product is CASSGRYRLAGGRSTGELFF.

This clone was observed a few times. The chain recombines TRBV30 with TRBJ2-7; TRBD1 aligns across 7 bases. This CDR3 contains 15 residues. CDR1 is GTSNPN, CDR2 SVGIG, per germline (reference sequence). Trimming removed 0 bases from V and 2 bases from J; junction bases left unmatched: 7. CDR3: CAWSVLGTEPYEQYF. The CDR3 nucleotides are TGTGCCTGGAGTGTACTCGGGACAGAACCCTACGAGCAGTACTTC.

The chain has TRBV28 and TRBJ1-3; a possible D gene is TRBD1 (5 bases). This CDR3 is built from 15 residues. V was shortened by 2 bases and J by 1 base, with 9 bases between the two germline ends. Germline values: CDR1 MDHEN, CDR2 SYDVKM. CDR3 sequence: CASSLIQVSGNTIYF. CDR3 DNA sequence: TGTGCCAGCAGTTTAATACAGGTTTCTGGAAACACCATATATTTT.

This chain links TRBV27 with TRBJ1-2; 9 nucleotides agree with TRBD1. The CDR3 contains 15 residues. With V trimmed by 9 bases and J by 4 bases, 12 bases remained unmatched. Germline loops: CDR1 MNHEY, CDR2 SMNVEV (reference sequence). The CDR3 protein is CASRYWDRAGYGYTF. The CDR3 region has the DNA TGTGCCAGTCGGTACTGGGACAGGGCAGGCTATGGCTACACCTTC.

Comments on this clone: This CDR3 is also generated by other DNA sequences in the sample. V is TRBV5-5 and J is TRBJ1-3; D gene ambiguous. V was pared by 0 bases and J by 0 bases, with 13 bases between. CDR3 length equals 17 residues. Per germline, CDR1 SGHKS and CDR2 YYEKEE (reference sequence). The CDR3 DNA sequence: TGTGCCAGCAGCTTGGCCTTGTACCGGAGCTCTGGAAACACCATATATTTT. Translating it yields CASSLALYRSSGNTIYF.

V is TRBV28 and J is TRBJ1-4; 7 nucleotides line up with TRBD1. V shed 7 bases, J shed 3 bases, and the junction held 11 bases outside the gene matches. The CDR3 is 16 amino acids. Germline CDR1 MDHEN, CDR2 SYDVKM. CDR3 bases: TGTGCCAGCACCGGGGGCAGGGGGAGGTCTAATGAAAAACTGTTTTTT. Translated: CASTGGRGRSNEKLFF.

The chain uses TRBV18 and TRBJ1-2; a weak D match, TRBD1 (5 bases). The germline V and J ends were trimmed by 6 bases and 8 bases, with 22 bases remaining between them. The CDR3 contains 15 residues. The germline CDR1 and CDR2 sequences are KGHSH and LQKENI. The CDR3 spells CASSSTGTAGGGYTF. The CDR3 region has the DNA TGTGCCAGCTCCTCGACCGGGACGGCCGGGGGAGGCTACACCTTC. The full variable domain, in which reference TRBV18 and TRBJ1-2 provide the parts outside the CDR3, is NAGVMQNPRHLVRRRGQEARLRCSPMKGHSHVYWYRQLPEEGLKFMVYLQKENIIDESGMPKERFSAEFPKEGPSILRIQQVVRGDSAAYFCASSSTGTAGGGYTFGSGTRLTVV.

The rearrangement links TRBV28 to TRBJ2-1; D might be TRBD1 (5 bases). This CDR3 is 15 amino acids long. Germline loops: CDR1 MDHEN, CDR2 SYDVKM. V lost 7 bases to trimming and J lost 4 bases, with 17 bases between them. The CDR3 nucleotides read TGTGCCAGCACCTACCCCCTAGGGGATTACAATGAGCAGTTCTTC. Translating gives CASTYPLGDYNEQFF.

The chain's CDR3 is CASSDSGLAGGSGANVLTF. The CDR3 nucleotides are TGTGCCAGCAGCGACTCCGGACTAGCGGGAGGTTCTGGGGCCAACGTCCTGACTTTC. The chain couples TRBV9 to TRBJ2-6; 14 nucleotides agree with TRBD2. Germline CDR1 SGDLS, CDR2 YYNGEE. The CDR3 totals 19 residues. After removal of 3 bases from V and 1 base from J, the junction contained 6 bases not matched to a gene.

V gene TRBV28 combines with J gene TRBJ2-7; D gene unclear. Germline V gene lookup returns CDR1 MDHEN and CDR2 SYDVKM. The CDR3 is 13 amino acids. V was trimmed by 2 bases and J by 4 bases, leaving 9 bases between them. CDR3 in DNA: TGTGCCAGCAGTTTAAGTCCCGGTTACGAGCAGTACTTC. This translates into CASSLSPGYEQYF. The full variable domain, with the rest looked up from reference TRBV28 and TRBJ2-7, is DVKVTQSSRYLVKRTGEKVFLECVQDMDHENMFWYRQDPGLGLRLIYFSYDVKMKEKGDIPEGYSVSREKKERFSLILESASTNQTSMYLCASSLSPGYEQYFGPGTRLTVT.

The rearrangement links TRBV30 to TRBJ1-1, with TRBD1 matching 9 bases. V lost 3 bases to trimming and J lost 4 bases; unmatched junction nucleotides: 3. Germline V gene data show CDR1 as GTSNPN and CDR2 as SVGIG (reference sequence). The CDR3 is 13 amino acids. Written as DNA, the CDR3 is TGTGCCTGGAGGACAGGGGGAAGCACTGAAGCTTTCTTT. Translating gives CAWRTGGSTEAFF.

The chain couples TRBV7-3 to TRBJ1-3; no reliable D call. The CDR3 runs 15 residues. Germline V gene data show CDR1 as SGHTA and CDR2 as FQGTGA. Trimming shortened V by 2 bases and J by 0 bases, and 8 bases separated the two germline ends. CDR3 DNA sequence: TGTGCCAGCAGCTTAGGGCCAAGCTCTGGAAACACCATATATTTT. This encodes CASSLGPSSGNTIYF.

The CDR3 spells CASSPRGGGYYGYTF. In nucleotides, the CDR3 is TGTGCCAGCAGTCCGCGGGGAGGAGGTTACTATGGCTACACCTTC. The V call is TRBV27, the J call TRBJ1-2, with D unclear. V lost 5 bases, J lost 3 bases, and 16 bases lay in between. CDR3 length: 15 amino acids. Germline CDR1 and CDR2: MNHEY and SMNVEV (reference sequence).

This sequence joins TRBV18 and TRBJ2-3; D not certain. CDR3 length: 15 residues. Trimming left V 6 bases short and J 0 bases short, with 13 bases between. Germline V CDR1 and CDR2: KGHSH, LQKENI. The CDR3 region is CASSVLKSSTDTQYF. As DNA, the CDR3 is TGTGCCAGCTCTGTTCTAAAGAGTAGCACAGATACGCAGTATTTT.

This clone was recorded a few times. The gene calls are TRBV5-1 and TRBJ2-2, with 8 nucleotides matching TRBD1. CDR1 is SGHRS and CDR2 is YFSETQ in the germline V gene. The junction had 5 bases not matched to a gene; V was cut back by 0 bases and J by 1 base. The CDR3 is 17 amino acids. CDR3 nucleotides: TGCGCCAGCAGCTTGGCCCCGGACAGGGTGAACACCGGGGAGCTGTTTTTT. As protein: CASSLAPDRVNTGELFF.

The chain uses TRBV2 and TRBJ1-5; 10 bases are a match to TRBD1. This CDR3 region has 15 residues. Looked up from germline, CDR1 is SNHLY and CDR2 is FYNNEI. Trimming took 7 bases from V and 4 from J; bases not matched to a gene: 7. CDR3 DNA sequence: TGTGCCAGCACTCGGACAGGGGGAAGTAATCAGCCCCAGCATTTT. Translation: CASTRTGGSNQPQHF.

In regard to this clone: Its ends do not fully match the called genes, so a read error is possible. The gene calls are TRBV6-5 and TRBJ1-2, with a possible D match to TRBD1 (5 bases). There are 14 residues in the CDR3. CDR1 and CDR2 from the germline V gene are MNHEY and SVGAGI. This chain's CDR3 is CASSDSQGFYGYTF. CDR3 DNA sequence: TGTGCCAGCAGTGACTCGCAGGGATTCTATGGCTACACCTTC.

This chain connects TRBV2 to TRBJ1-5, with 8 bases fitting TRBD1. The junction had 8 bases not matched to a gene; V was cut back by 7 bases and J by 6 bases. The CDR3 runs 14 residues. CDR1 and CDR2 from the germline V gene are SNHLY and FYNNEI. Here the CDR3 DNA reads TGTGCCAGCACCCGAGGACAGGGCTTTCAGCCCCAGCATTTT. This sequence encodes CASTRGQGFQPQHF.

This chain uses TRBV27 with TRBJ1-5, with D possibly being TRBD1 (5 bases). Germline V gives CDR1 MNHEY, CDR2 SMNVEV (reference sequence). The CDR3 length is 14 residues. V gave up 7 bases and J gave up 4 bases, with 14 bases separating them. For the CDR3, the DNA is TGTGCCAGCAAGCGGAGGGGCATGAATCAGCCCCAGCATTTT. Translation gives CASKRRGMNQPQHF.

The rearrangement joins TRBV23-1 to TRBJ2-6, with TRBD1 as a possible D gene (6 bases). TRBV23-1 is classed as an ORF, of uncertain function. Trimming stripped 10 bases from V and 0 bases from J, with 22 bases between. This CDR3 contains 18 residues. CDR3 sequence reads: CATPSPGRGLSGANVLTF. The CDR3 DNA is TGCGCCACCCCAAGTCCTGGCAGGGGCCTCTCTGGGGCCAACGTCCTGACTTTC.

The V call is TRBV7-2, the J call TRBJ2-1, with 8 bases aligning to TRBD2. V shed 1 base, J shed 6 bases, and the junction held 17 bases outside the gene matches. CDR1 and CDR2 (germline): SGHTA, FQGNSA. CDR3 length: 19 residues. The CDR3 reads CASSLGLTQGRRGGNEQFF. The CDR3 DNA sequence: TGTGCCAGCAGCTTAGGCCTTACCCAGGGACGACGGGGGGGCAATGAGCAGTTCTTC.

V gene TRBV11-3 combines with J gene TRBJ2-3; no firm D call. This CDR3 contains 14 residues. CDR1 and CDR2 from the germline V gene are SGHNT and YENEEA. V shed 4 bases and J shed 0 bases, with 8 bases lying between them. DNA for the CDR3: TGTGCCAGCAGCTCCACCCGGAGCACAGATACGCAGTATTTT. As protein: CASSSTRSTDTQYF.

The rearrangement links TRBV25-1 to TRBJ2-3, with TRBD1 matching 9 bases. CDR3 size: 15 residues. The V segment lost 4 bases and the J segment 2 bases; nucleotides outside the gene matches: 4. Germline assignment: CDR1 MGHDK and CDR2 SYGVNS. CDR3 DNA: TGTGCCAGCAGTGGGGGACAGGGCTACACAGATACGCAGTATTTT. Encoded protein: CASSGGQGYTDTQYF. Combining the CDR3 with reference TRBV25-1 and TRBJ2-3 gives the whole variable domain EADIYQTPRYLVIGTGKKITLECSQTMGHDKMYWYQQDPGMELHLIHYSYGVNSTEKGDLSSESTVSRIRTEHFPLTLESARPSHTSQYLCASSGGQGYTDTQYFGPGTRLTVL.

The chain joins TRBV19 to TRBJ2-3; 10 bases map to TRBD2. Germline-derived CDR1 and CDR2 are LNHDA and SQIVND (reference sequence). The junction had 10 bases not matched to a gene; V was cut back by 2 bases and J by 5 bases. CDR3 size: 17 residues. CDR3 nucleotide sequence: TGTGCCAGTAGTATAAGGCTAGCGGGAGATCTTGGAGATACGCAGTATTTT. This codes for CASSIRLAGDLGDTQYF.

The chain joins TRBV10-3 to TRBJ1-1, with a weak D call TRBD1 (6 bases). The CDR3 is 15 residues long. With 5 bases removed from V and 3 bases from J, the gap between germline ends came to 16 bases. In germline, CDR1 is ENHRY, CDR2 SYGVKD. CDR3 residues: CAISRDTGFDTEAFF. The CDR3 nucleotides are TGTGCCATCAGTCGAGATACAGGGTTCGACACTGAAGCTTTCTTT.

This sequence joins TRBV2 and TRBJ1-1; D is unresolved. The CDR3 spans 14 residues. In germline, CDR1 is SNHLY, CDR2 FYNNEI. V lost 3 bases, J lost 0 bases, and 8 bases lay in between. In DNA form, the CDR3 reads TGTGCCAGCAGTGACAGTCAGATGAACACTGAAGCTTTCTTT. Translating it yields CASSDSQMNTEAFF. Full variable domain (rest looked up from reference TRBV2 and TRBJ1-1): EPEVTQTPSHQVTQMGQEVILRCVPISNHLYFYWYRQILGQKVEFLVSFYNNEISEKSEIFDDQFSVERPDGSNFTLKIRSTKLEDSAMYFCASSDSQMNTEAFFGQGTRLTVV.

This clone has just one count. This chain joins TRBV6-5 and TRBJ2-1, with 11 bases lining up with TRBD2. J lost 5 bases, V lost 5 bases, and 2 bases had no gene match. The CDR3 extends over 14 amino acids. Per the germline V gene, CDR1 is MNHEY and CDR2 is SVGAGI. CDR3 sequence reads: CASSRLAGHNEQFF. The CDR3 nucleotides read TGTGCCAGCAGTCGACTAGCGGGACACAATGAGCAGTTCTTC.

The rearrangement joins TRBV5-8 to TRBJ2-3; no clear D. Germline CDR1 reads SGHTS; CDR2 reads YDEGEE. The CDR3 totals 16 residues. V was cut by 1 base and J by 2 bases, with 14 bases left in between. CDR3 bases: TGTGCCAGCAGCTTGCAGGTTTCCAGCAACACAGATACGCAGTATTTT. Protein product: CASSLQVSSNTDTQYF.

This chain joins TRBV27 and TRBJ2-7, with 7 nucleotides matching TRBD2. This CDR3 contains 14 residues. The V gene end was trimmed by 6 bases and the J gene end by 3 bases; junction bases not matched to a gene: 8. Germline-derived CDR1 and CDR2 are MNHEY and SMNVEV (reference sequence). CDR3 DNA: TGTGCCAGCAGGAATAGGGGACTAATCTACGAGCAGTACTTC. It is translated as CASRNRGLIYEQYF.

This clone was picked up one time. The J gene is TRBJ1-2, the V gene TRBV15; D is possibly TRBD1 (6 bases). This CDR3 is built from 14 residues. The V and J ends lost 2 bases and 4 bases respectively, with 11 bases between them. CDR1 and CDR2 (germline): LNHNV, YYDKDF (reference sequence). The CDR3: CATSRPGDIYGYTF. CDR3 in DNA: TGTGCCACCAGCAGACCCGGGGACATCTATGGCTACACCTTC.

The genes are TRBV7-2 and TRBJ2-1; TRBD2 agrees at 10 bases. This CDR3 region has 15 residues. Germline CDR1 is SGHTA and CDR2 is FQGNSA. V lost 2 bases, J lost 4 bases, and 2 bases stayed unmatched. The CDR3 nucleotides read TGTGCCAGCAGCTTATCAGCGGGGGGGTACAATGAGCAGTTCTTC. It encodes CASSLSAGGYNEQFF.

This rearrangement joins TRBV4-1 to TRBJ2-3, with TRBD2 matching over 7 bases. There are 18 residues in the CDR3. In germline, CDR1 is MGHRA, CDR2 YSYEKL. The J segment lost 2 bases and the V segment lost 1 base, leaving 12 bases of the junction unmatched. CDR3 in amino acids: CASSQVGVASGNTDTQYF. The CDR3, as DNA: TGCGCCAGCAGCCAAGTTGGGGTGGCTAGCGGAAACACAGATACGCAGTATTTT.